Listed here are 8 T cell receptor beta chains from one sample, sequenced in a study of early T cells in non-severe SARS-CoV-2 infection. TCRdb re-called the 5' RACE reads with MiXCR, one entry per CDR3 protein. The sample contains about 22,000 distinct CDR3 sequences, 4.5% to 5% of which appear only once. The sample consisted of whole blood. Source of these receptors: an adult who was a healthcare worker with PCR-confirmed SARS-CoV-2 infection or an uninfected control (not recorded which).

This clonotype was observed a few times. The J gene is TRBJ1-5, the V gene TRBV19, with 7 nucleotides matching TRBD1. Germline V gene sequence: CDR1 LNHDA, CDR2 SQIVND (reference sequence). The CDR3 consists of 15 residues. With V trimmed by 3 bases and J by 2 bases, 4 bases remained unmatched. The CDR3 nucleotides read TGTGCCAGTAGTATCACCGGACAGGGCAATCAGCCCCAGCATTTT. This gives the protein CASSITGQGNQPQHF.

This clonotype has at least ten counts. The CDR3 DNA is TGTGCCAGTAGTATAGATCACAGGGGAGGCGAGCAGTACTTC. Its translation: CASSIDHRGGEQYF. The V and J genes are TRBV19 and TRBJ2-7, with D possibly TRBD1 on 7 matching bases. The CDR3 is 14 amino acids. Trimming removed 0 bases from V and 6 bases from J, with 12 bases in between. CDR1 is LNHDA, CDR2 SQIVND, per germline (reference sequence).

This clonotype was observed a few times. The chain uses TRBV7-2 and TRBJ2-7; possible D gene TRBD1, 6 bases. The CDR3 has 14 residues. CDR1 is SGHTA and CDR2 is FQGNSA in the germline V gene. Deletions cut 5 bases from V and 4 bases from J, with 15 bases between. This chain's CDR3 is CASSITGPPYEQYF. For the CDR3, the DNA is TGTGCCAGCAGCATAACAGGGCCTCCTTACGAGCAGTACTTC.

This clonotype was counted only a few times. The CDR3 DNA sequence: TGTGCCAGCAGTTTATTGGGGCACCAGACCCAGTACTTC. Its translation: CASSLLGHQTQYF. The chain couples TRBV27 to TRBJ2-5; D may be TRBD1 (5 bases). CDR1 is MNHEY, CDR2 SMNVEV, per germline (reference sequence). The CDR3 consists of 13 residues. V lost 1 base, J lost 6 bases, and 9 bases lay in between.

The chain links TRBV5-5 to TRBJ2-1, with 9 bases that match TRBD2. Trimming took 2 bases from V and 6 from J; bases not matched to a gene: 6. Germline V gene sequence: CDR1 SGHKS, CDR2 YYEKEE (reference sequence). The CDR3 contains 15 residues. Here the CDR3 reads CASSFAGGPVNEQFF. CDR3 coding DNA: TGTGCCAGCAGCTTCGCGGGGGGGCCCGTCAATGAGCAGTTCTTC.

The rearrangement links TRBV6-5 to TRBJ2-4; D remains unclear. This CDR3 has 15 residues. The V end lost 7 bases, the J end lost 6 bases, and 19 bases lay between the germline ends. Germline-derived CDR1 and CDR2 are MNHEY and SVGAGI. CDR3 amino acids: CASTQSYGSINIQYF. The CDR3 bases are TGTGCCAGCACCCAATCATATGGTAGTATAAACATTCAGTACTTC.

The sample holds many counts of this clonotype. DNA for the CDR3: TGTGCCAGCAGCGCCCAGCCAGGGATCGGTTATGGCTACACCTTC. Its protein is CASSAQPGIGYGYTF. This chain connects TRBV7-3 to TRBJ1-2; TRBD1 is a possible D gene (5 bases). There are 15 residues in the CDR3. The V gene's germline CDR1 is SGHTA and CDR2 FQGTGA. Trimming pared 5 bases from V and 5 bases from J, leaving 18 bases between.

This clonotype is labeled as medium-sized. This chain uses TRBV10-2 with TRBJ2-5, with D perhaps assigned TRBD1 or TRBD2 (5 bases each). Germline lookup yields CDR1 WSHSY and CDR2 SAAADI. There are 14 residues in the CDR3. V shed 6 bases and J shed 3 bases, with 14 bases lying between them. For the CDR3, the DNA is TGCGCCAGCAGGGCCGGGGCAGCCGAAGAGACCCAGTACTTC. This gives the protein CASRAGAAEETQYF.